The 19 T cell receptor beta chains below come from one sample, sequenced in a study of blood T cell repertoires in COVID-19. This table comes from immunoSEQ multiplex PCR, and its TCRdb copy is limited to in-frame clones, with some not included. Here the sample spans 120,000 or so clones, over 60% being singletons. Sequencing was carried out using peripheral blood. The source is a woman aged 80 or older with acute or convalescent COVID-19.

The sample holds a few counts of this clone. The chain has TRBV30 and TRBJ2-1; 12 bases line up with TRBD2. This CDR3 comprises 12 residues. Germline V CDR1 and CDR2: GTSNPN, SVGIG (reference sequence). The CDR3 DNA reads as TGTTCTAGCGGGAGGGCGTACAATGAGCAGTTCTTC. This translates into CSSGRAYNEQFF. Based on the CDR3 plus reference TRBV30 and TRBJ2-1, the full variable domain is SQTIHQWPATLVQPVGSPLSLECTVEGTSNPNLYWYRQAAGRGLQLLFYSVGIGQISSEVPQNLSASRPQDRQFILSSKKLLLSDSGFYLCSSGRAYNEQFFGPGTRLTVL.

This clone came up a few times. The J gene is TRBJ2-7, the V gene TRBV5-1, with 7 bases that match TRBD1. After removal of 2 bases from V and 2 bases from J, the junction contained 4 bases not matched to a gene. This CDR3 has 14 residues. Germline V CDR1 and CDR2: SGHRS, YFSETQ. This chain's CDR3 is CASSLTGAPYEQYF. For the CDR3, the DNA is TGCGCCAGCAGCTTAACAGGGGCTCCCTACGAGCAGTACTTC.

The V gene is TRBV28, the J gene TRBJ1-4, with a weak D call TRBD1 (5 bases). V dropped 5 bases and J dropped 8 bases, with 18 bases sitting between them. Germline V gives CDR1 MDHEN, CDR2 SYDVKM. The CDR3 extends over 15 amino acids. This chain's CDR3 is CASSLSLGGNEKLFF. The CDR3 nucleotides are TGTGCCAGCAGTCTATCCCTCGGGGGGAACGAAAAACTGTTTTTT.

V usage is TRBV5-4 and J usage is TRBJ1-5, with a tentative D call TRBD1 (5 bases). Trimming removed 3 bases from V and 4 bases from J, with 8 bases in between. The germline CDR1 and CDR2 sequences are SGHNT and YYREEE (reference sequence). The CDR3 spans 13 residues. CDR3 nucleotide sequence: TGTGCCAGCAGCTGGGGCCCAAATCAGCCCCAGCATTTT. As protein: CASSWGPNQPQHF.

This rearrangement joins TRBV6-5 to TRBJ1-3; the D is unclear. This CDR3 spans 14 amino acids. In germline, CDR1 is MNHEY, CDR2 SVGAGI. V dropped 6 bases and J dropped 0 bases, with 9 bases sitting between them. CDR3 protein: CASRADYSGNTIYF. DNA of the CDR3: TGTGCCAGCAGGGCGGATTACTCTGGAAACACCATATATTTT.

This clone has more than one count but fewer than ten. The rearrangement joins TRBV28 to TRBJ2-5; 9 bases match TRBD1. Germline V lookup: CDR1 MDHEN, CDR2 SYDVKM. V dropped 4 bases and J dropped 9; count of bases not matched to a gene: 9. The CDR3 is 14 residues long. The CDR3 loop reads CASSSGTGIAAQYF. CDR3 nucleotides: TGTGCCAGCAGTTCGGGGACAGGGATAGCGGCCCAGTACTTC. Combining the CDR3 with reference TRBV28 and TRBJ2-5 gives the whole variable domain DVKVTQSSRYLVKRTGEKVFLECVQDMDHENMFWYRQDPGLGLRLIYFSYDVKMKEKGDIPEGYSVSREKKERFSLILESASTNQTSMYLCASSSGTGIAAQYFGPGTRLLVL.

V usage is TRBV7-8 and J usage is TRBJ2-1, with D possibly matching TRBD1 (6 bases). Trimming left V 5 bases short and J 4 bases short, with 9 bases between. The length of the CDR3 is 13 residues. Germline CDR1 SGHVS, CDR2 FQNEAQ. CDR3 DNA sequence: TGTGCCAGCAGCGAGGACAGATACAATGAGCAGTTCTTC. As protein: CASSEDRYNEQFF.

V is TRBV6-5 and J is TRBJ2-2; 10 bases map to TRBD1. The V and J ends lost 4 bases and 5 bases, in that order; junction bases with no gene match: 7. The CDR3 loop spans 16 amino acids. Germline loops: CDR1 MNHEY, CDR2 SVGAGI. CDR3 protein: CASSLSGQGYTGELFF. CDR3 DNA sequence: TGTGCCAGCAGTTTATCGGGACAGGGGTATACCGGGGAGCTGTTTTTT.

The chain uses TRBV29-1 and TRBJ2-3, with a possible D match to TRBD1 (6 bases). Germline V lookup: CDR1 SQVTM, CDR2 ANQGSEA. The CDR3 runs 13 residues. V lost 7 bases and J lost 5, with 16 bases in between. The chain's CDR3 is CSGGGWSIDTQYF. CDR3 sequence (DNA): TGCAGCGGAGGGGGTTGGTCCATAGATACGCAGTATTTT.

This chain connects TRBV11-3 to TRBJ1-5; TRBD1 matches at 7 bases. The CDR3 covers 16 residues. V shed 7 bases and J 5 bases; nucleotides not matched to a gene: 14. In germline, CDR1 is SGHNT, CDR2 YENEEA. CDR3 in DNA: TGTGCCAGCACCCCCTCTTTTACAGGGGCCTATCAGCCCCAGCATTTT. This codes for CASTPSFTGAYQPQHF.

The genes are TRBV6-5 and TRBJ1-2, with 7 bases that match TRBD1. V lost 7 bases and J lost 8; bases outside the gene matches: 7. This CDR3 comprises 12 residues. The germline gives CDR1 MNHEY, CDR2 SVGAGI. The CDR3 DNA is TGTGCCAGCAACGACAGGGTTGGGGGCTACACCTTC. It specifies CASNDRVGGYTF.

The chain has TRBV30 and TRBJ2-7; 9 nucleotides align to TRBD2. Germline values: CDR1 GTSNPN, CDR2 SVGIG (reference sequence). V lost 2 bases, J lost 2 bases, and 10 bases stayed unmatched. CDR3 length: 16 residues. DNA for the CDR3: TGTGCCTGGAGTTCTCAACTAGCGGGCCTCGCCTACGAGCAGTACTTC. As protein: CAWSSQLAGLAYEQYF.

V usage is TRBV2 and J usage is TRBJ1-2; 7 bases are a match to TRBD1. With 3 bases clipped from V and 4 bases from J, the junction kept 5 bases outside the gene matches. Per the germline V gene, CDR1 is SNHLY and CDR2 is FYNNEI. The CDR3 is 14 residues long. Written as DNA, the CDR3 is TGTGCCAGCAGTGAGGTTCGGACAGGCTATGGCTACACCTTC. Amino acid sequence: CASSEVRTGYGYTF. The full variable domain, rest sourced from reference TRBV2 and TRBJ1-2, is EPEVTQTPSHQVTQMGQEVILRCVPISNHLYFYWYRQILGQKVEFLVSFYNNEISEKSEIFDDQFSVERPDGSNFTLKIRSTKLEDSAMYFCASSEVRTGYGYTFGSGTRLTVV.

This clone was counted a few times. J is TRBJ1-2 and V is TRBV18; 10 bases are a match to TRBD1. The CDR3 spans 16 residues. Germline CDR1 is KGHSH and CDR2 is LQKENI. Unmatched junction bases numbered 13, after V lost 4 bases and J lost 8 bases. The CDR3 sequence is CASSRLRGQGMEGYTF. The CDR3 region has the DNA TGTGCCAGCTCACGACTCCGGGGACAGGGGATGGAGGGCTACACCTTC.

The J gene is TRBJ1-5, the V gene TRBV9; D not certain. The germline V gene has CDR1 SGDLS and CDR2 YYNGEE. Trimming took off 3 bases at V and 0 bases at J, with 7 bases between the two ends. The CDR3 length is 14 residues. The CDR3 DNA reads as TGTGCCAGCAGCGCAGAACATAGCAATCAGCCCCAGCATTTT. Its translation is CASSAEHSNQPQHF.

This clone was observed a handful of times. The rearrangement uses TRBV3-1 (or the pseudogene TRBV3-2) and TRBJ1-4, with D maybe TRBD1 (5 bases). Germline-derived CDR1 and CDR2 are LGHDT and YNNKEL (reference sequence). The V end was cut by 3 bases, the J end by 7 bases, with 9 bases between. The CDR3 runs to 13 residues. The CDR3 sequence: CASSQGRGEKLFF. CDR3 in DNA: TGTGCCAGCAGCCAGGGGAGGGGTGAAAAACTGTTTTTT.

This rearrangement joins TRBV9 to TRBJ2-4; TRBD2 matches at 13 bases. Germline V CDR1 and CDR2: SGDLS, YYNGEE. The J segment lost 8 bases and the V segment lost 4 bases, leaving 12 bases of the junction unmatched. The CDR3 sequence is 17 residues long. The CDR3 region is CASSPRLAGGARDIQYF. The CDR3 region has the DNA TGTGCCAGCAGCCCCCGACTAGCGGGGGGTGCCCGGGACATTCAGTACTTC.

This sequence joins TRBV14 and TRBJ2-3; tentatively, D is TRBD1 (5 bases). Trimming took 4 bases from V and 7 from J, leaving 9 bases between them. Per germline, CDR1 SGHDN and CDR2 FVKESK. The CDR3 loop spans 12 amino acids. The CDR3 loop is CASSPTGNTQYF. The CDR3 region has the DNA TGTGCCAGCAGCCCTACAGGAAATACGCAGTATTTT.

The chain recombines TRBV2 with TRBJ1-1; D not certain. From germline, CDR1 is SNHLY and CDR2 FYNNEI. The CDR3 is 14 amino acids. The V end was cut by 4 bases, the J end by 3 bases, with 12 bases between. As DNA, the CDR3 is TGTGCCAGCAGTGGAATATATGCGGACACTGAAGCTTTCTTT. It codes for CASSGIYADTEAFF. Combining the CDR3 with reference TRBV2 and TRBJ1-1 gives the whole variable domain EPEVTQTPSHQVTQMGQEVILRCVPISNHLYFYWYRQILGQKVEFLVSFYNNEISEKSEIFDDQFSVERPDGSNFTLKIRSTKLEDSAMYFCASSGIYADTEAFFGQGTRLTVV.